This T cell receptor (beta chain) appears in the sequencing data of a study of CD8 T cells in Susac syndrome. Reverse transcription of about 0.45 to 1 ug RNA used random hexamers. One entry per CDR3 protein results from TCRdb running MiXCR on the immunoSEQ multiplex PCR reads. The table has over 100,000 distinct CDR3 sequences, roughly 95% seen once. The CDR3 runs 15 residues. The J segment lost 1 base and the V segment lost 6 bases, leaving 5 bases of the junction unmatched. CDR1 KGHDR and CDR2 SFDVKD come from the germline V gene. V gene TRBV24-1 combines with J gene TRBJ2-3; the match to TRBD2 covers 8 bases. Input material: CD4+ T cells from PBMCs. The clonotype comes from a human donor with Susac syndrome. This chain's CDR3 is CATSTTSGGTDTQYF. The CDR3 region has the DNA TGTGCCACCAGTACCACTAGCGGAGGCACAGATACGCAGTATTTT.